Below are 9 T cell receptor beta chains sequenced from a single sample in a study of beta chain features in type 1 diabetes. Notes on the study in general: Researchers report that Type 1 diabetes patients had moderately but significantly shorter TCRB CDR3s across all four CD4+ subsets.

These receptors' targets are unknown. Expressed TCRB transcripts were sequenced because the entire RNA isolate underwent reverse transcription. This table comes from immunoSEQ multiplex PCR, and its TCRdb copy is limited to in-frame clones, with some not included. The table has nearly 700,000 clones, around 15% seen once. Sequenced sample: naive CD4+ T cells from blood. These receptors all come from a man in his late teens or twenties with type 1 diabetes.

This clone was observed a handful of times. The rearrangement links TRBV19 to TRBJ1-1; no clear D gene. Germline V lookup: CDR1 LNHDA, CDR2 SQIVND (reference sequence). CDR3 length: 13 residues. Trimming removed 3 bases from V and 0 bases from J, with 5 bases in between. CDR3: CASSMLMNTEAFF. CDR3 in DNA: TGTGCCAGTAGTATGTTGATGAACACTGAAGCTTTCTTT.

The V call is TRBV4-1, the J call TRBJ2-7, with TRBD2 matching over 11 bases. Germline V gene lookup returns CDR1 MGHRA and CDR2 YSYEKL. Trimming at V came to 0 bases and at J to 3 bases, leaving 7 bases not matched to a gene. The CDR3 contains 17 residues. CDR3: CASSQELAGVERYEQYF. Here the CDR3 DNA reads TGCGCCAGCAGCCAAGAACTAGCGGGGGTAGAACGCTACGAGCAGTACTTC.

The genes are TRBV27 and TRBJ2-4; possibly TRBD2 for D (6 bases). Germline values: CDR1 MNHEY, CDR2 SMNVEV (reference sequence). The CDR3 totals 16 residues. V lost 5 bases and J lost 6, with 20 bases in between. CDR3 bases: TGTGCCAGCAGTATCCAAGGGGACCCCGGGGGAAACATTCAGTACTTC. The encoded protein is CASSIQGDPGGNIQYF.

The rearrangement links TRBV18 to TRBJ1-1; 7 bases match TRBD1. The CDR3 is made up of 16 amino acids. The junction had 4 bases not matched to a gene; V was cut back by 0 bases and J by 0 bases. Germline CDR1 reads KGHSH; CDR2 reads LQKENI. DNA for the CDR3: TGTGCCAGCTCACCACCGACCGGGACAGTGAACACTGAAGCTTTCTTT. Translating it yields CASSPPTGTVNTEAFF.

The V call is TRBV7-2, the J call TRBJ1-5; D gene unclear. The V gene's germline CDR1 is SGHTA and CDR2 FQGNSA. CDR3 length: 12 residues. V dropped 6 bases and J dropped 4 bases, with 7 bases sitting between them. The CDR3 protein is CASRPGNQPQHF. The CDR3 region has the DNA TGTGCCAGCAGGCCGGGGAATCAGCCCCAGCATTTT.

This rearrangement joins TRBV29-1 to TRBJ2-7; a weak D match, TRBD2 (5 bases). This CDR3 is 13 amino acids long. Germline V gene sequence: CDR1 SQVTM, CDR2 ANQGSEA. V was shortened by 4 bases and J by 2 bases, with 12 bases between the two germline ends. CDR3 sequence: CSVVGLGPYEQYF. CDR3 in DNA: TGCAGCGTTGTTGGACTCGGGCCCTACGAGCAGTACTTC.

This clone turned up a few times. The chain recombines TRBV10-3 with TRBJ1-2; D unclear. CDR1 is ENHRY, CDR2 SYGVKD, per germline. The CDR3 has 16 residues. Trimming left V 0 bases short and J 2 bases short, with 13 bases between. CDR3 bases: TGTGCCATCAGTGAGTCGAGCAGGAAAGCGAACTATGGCTACACCTTC. Translating gives CAISESSRKANYGYTF.

This chain uses TRBV5-1 with TRBJ2-5; D ambiguous. Trimming cost V 2 bases and J 0 bases, with 11 bases left between them. The CDR3 runs 15 residues. The germline CDR1 and CDR2 sequences are SGHRS and YFSETQ. The CDR3 bases are TGCGCCAGCAGCTTTTTAGGACGGTACCAAGAGACCCAGTACTTC. Its translation is CASSFLGRYQETQYF. The full variable domain, its missing parts supplied by reference TRBV5-1 and TRBJ2-5, is KAGVTQTPRYLIKTRGQQVTLSCSPISGHRSVSWYQQTPGQGLQFLFEYFSETQRNKGNFPGRFSGRQFSNSRSEMNVSTLELGDSALYLCASSFLGRYQETQYFGPGTRLLVL.

This clone was seen more than once but under ten times. V and J are TRBV2 and TRBJ1-1; the D is unclear. Germline V CDR1 and CDR2: SNHLY, FYNNEI. The CDR3 sequence is 12 residues long. The germline V and J ends were trimmed by 6 bases and 6 bases, with 11 bases remaining between them. The CDR3 loop reads CASRGNGAEAFF. In DNA form, the CDR3 reads TGTGCCAGCAGGGGGAACGGGGCTGAAGCTTTCTTT.